This TCR beta chain comes out of a study of long-term antiretroviral therapy in people with HIV. Study context: Collection dates of the earliest samples fall about a decade before the 2015 immediate-ART recommendation. Study findings and constraints: Post-treatment diversity went higher with ART but stayed below transplant donor controls. Clonal expansions arising prior to ART prevailed in the repertoire at every time point. Information pertaining to ART adherence, viral resistance or therapeutic modifications was not obtained.

The libraries were made with immunoSEQ v3.0 at survey level. The protocol was immunoSEQ multiplex PCR, while the TCRdb copy is restricted to in-frame clones and leaves out a portion. The sample contains about 30,000 clones, 90% to 95% of which appear only once. CDR1 is SGHRS and CDR2 is YFSETQ in the germline V gene. The length of the CDR3 is 14 residues. Trimming removed 0 bases from V and 11 bases from J, with 15 bases in between. Note on this clone: No antigen is known for it.

The receptor was isolated from a man in his forties or fifties with HIV. This chain links TRBV5-1 with TRBJ1-5; no clear D gene. The source was unsorted PBMCs, collected more than 7.3 years after starting antiretroviral therapy. This CDR3 reads CASSLGVSGAAQHF. CDR3 in DNA: TGCGCCAGCAGCTTGGGTGTTTCGGGTGCGGCCCAGCATTTT.